The T cell receptor (beta chain) under discussion was sequenced for a study of T cells and Merkel cell carcinoma outcomes. Broader study findings: Reportedly, T-cell repertoire with density predicts Merkel cell carcinoma outcomes.

Trimming removed 2 bases from V and 4 bases from J, with 5 bases in between. Germline assignment: CDR1 SGHRS and CDR2 YFSETQ. The CDR3 is 12 amino acids. Points on this clone: The antigen is undetermined.

Generated by immunoSEQ multiplex PCR, the TCRdb table keeps only in-frame clones and is missing some. This sample has about 15,000 clones, with over 80% found just once. V gene TRBV5-1 combines with J gene TRBJ2-3, with a possible D match to TRBD1 (5 bases). Sequenced input: tumor tissue from Merkel cell carcinoma. The clonotype originates from a human donor with Merkel cell carcinoma. This CDR3 reads CASSLGADTQYF. As DNA, the CDR3 is TGCGCCAGCAGCTTAGGGGCAGATACGCAGTATTTT. Drawing the rest from reference TRBV5-1 and TRBJ2-3, the complete variable domain is KAGVTQTPRYLIKTRGQQVTLSCSPISGHRSVSWYQQTPGQGLQFLFEYFSETQRNKGNFPGRFSGRQFSNSRSEMNVSTLELGDSALYLCASSLGADTQYFGPGTRLTVL.